The clone carrying this T cell receptor (beta chain) appeared a single time. Its matching antigen is unknown. Researchers ran the PCR with 60 Vbeta and 13 Jbeta primers. The protocol was immunoSEQ multiplex PCR, while the TCRdb copy is restricted to in-frame clones and leaves out a portion. The sample holds about 190,000 clones, roughly 80% seen once. Looked up from germline, CDR1 is SGDLS and CDR2 is YYNGEE. The germline V and J ends were trimmed by 0 bases and 4 bases, with 7 bases remaining between them. This CDR3 contains 13 residues. These data come from a study of cytomegalovirus exposure and HLA in healthy donors. About the study: Out of 150 million to 200 million T cells, an earlier analysis found over 90 million unique TCR beta sequences in total. Study outcomes and limitations: In a later analysis, TCR beta V- and J-gene trimming was associated with a missense DCLRE1C variant.

All donors participated as healthy donors of bone marrow. The TCR comes from a woman aged 18-29 years in good health and CMV-seronegative. Sequenced material: PBMCs. The V gene is TRBV9, the J gene TRBJ1-1; the D gene is possibly TRBD1 (6 bases). CDR3 sequence (DNA): TGTGCCAGCAGCGTAGACAGGGCCACTGAAGCTTTCTTT. This translates into CASSVDRATEAFF.